This record looks at one T cell receptor (beta chain) sequence and its context. Its cognate antigen is unknown. The sample comes from a study of cytomegalovirus exposure and HLA in healthy donors. Notes on the study in general: Per a later analysis, HLA-associated TCR beta chains showed more clonal expansion than other, equally common TCR beta chains. Analysis performed later found around 15,000 TCR beta sequences associated with HLA alleles at 0.05 false discovery rate.

Researchers ran the PCR with 60 Vbeta and 13 Jbeta primers. Repertoires were generated with immunoSEQ multiplex PCR, while TCRdb's copy carries only in-frame clones and drops some. Of approximately 160,000 clones in the sample, 78% were seen once. The CDR3 runs to 15 residues. Germline V lookup: CDR1 SGDLS, CDR2 YYNGEE. V shed 3 bases and J 1 base; nucleotides not matched to a gene: 5. This TCR was recovered from a woman aged 45-60 years in good health and CMV-seropositive. V and J are TRBV9 and TRBJ1-1; TRBD1 aligns across 8 bases. Source material: PBMCs. The CDR3 loop reads CASSGRQGRNTEAFF. The CDR3 nucleotides read TGTGCCAGCAGCGGGAGACAGGGGCGGAACACTGAAGCTTTCTTT.